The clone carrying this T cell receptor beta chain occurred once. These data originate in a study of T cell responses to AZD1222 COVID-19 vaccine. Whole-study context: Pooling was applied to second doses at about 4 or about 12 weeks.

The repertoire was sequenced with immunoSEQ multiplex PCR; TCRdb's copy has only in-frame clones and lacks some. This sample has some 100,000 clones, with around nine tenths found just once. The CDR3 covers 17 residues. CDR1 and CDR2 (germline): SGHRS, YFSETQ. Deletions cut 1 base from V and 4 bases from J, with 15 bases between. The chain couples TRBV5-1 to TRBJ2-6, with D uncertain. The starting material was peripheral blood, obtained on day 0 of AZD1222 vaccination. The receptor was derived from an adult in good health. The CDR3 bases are TGCGCCAGCAGCTTGCCCAGCCCCTCGTTAGGGGCCAACGTCCTGACTTTC. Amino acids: CASSLPSPSLGANVLTF.